Listed below are T cell receptor beta chains from one sample, sequenced in a study of T-cell reconstitution after alpha-beta-depleted transplantation in children. TCRdb itself ran the PCR reads through MiXCR, one entry per CDR3 protein. The table lists about 610,000 distinct CDR3 sequences, 10% to 13% of them singletons. The source was PBMCs from the stem cell graft donor, collected from the stem cell graft. The receptors derive from a human donor who donated a stem cell graft to a child with acute myeloid leukemia. Both conserved end residues are part of each CDR3. A D gene is named only where the DNA matches it firmly. The listing skips clone size in some rows; elsewhere it reads once, few, many or a size class.

length	V	J	size	D	DNA	CDR3
14	TRBV20-1	TRBJ2-1	-	TRBD2	TGCAGCCCTAAGCCGGGCAGCGGGAGGACTGAGCAGTTCTTC	CSPKPGSGRTEQFF
14	TRBV12-3/TRBV12-4	TRBJ2-2	many	TRBD2	TGTGCCAGCAGTCCTAGACTAGCCGGCGGGGAGCTGTTTTTT	CASSPRLAGGELFF
15	TRBV20-1	TRBJ2-7	many	TRBD2	TGCAGTGCTAGAGATGACGGACTAGCGGGAGTCGAGCAGTACTTC	CSARDDGLAGVEQYF
16	TRBV6-2/TRBV6-3	TRBJ1-5	-	-	TGTGCCAGCAGTTTCTCCGGACAACTTAGCAATCAGCCCCAGCATTTT	CASSFSGQLSNQPQHF
15	TRBV20-1	TRBJ2-7	many	TRBD2	TGCAGTGCTAGACTAAGCGGGAGGGGTCTATTCGAGCAGTACTTC	CSARLSGRGLFEQYF
14	TRBV20-1	TRBJ2-7	many	-	TGCAGTGCTAGAGAGACTCCCACTAAAGGCGAGCAGTACTTC	CSARETPTKGEQYF
19	TRBV9	TRBJ2-7	few	-	TGTGCCAGCAGCGTCGACCAGGGGACAAACGACCCTAAAGACCACGAGCAGTACTTC	CASSVDQGTNDPKDHEQYF
13	TRBV4-3	TRBJ2-3	many	TRBD2	TGCGCCAGCGGGACTAGCGGGACTCGCTCGCAGTATTTT	CASGTSGTRSQYF
12	TRBV5-1	TRBJ2-1	few	-	TGCGCCAGCAGCTTGGAAGGTGCTGAGCAGTTCTTC	CASSLEGAEQFF
15	TRBV20-1	TRBJ2-5	few	-	TGCAGTGCTAGAGATCTACTAGCCCGAGAAGAGACCCAGTACTTC	CSARDLLAREETQYF
14	TRBV2	TRBJ1-2	many	TRBD1	TGTGCCAGCAGTGAGACAGGGAGAAACTATGGCTACACCTTC	CASSETGRNYGYTF
18	TRBV7-8	TRBJ2-5	many	TRBD2	TGTGCCAGCAGGGGGGGGTTAGTCCTAGCGGGGTTAGAAGAGACCCAGTACTTC	CASRGGLVLAGLEETQYF
14	TRBV20-1	TRBJ1-2	many	TRBD1	TGCAGTGCTAGAGCGACAGGGGTGTTCTATGGCTACACCTTC	CSARATGVFYGYTF
16	TRBV3-1	TRBJ2-1	few	-	TGTGCCAGCAGCCGGGTTTTAGGGGGTGGGTACAATGAGCAGTTCTTC	CASSRVLGGGYNEQFF
19	TRBV5-1	TRBJ2-3	many	-	TGCGCCAGCAGCGGCTTTAGCGGTTCCCTAGGAGAGAGCACAGATACGCAGTATTTT	CASSGFSGSLGESTDTQYF
14	TRBV6-2/TRBV6-3	TRBJ1-3	many	TRBD1	TGTGCCAGCAGCTCCGGGACAGGATCAAACACCATATATTTT	CASSSGTGSNTIYF
19	TRBV9	TRBJ2-2	many	TRBD2	TGTGCCAGCAGCGTAGCTCTCGGCGGGAGAAGGTCAAAAACCGGGGAGCTGTTTTTT	CASSVALGGRRSKTGELFF
15	TRBV7-2	TRBJ2-5	many	TRBD1	TGTGCCAGCAGCTTACTAGGGACAGGGGGAGAGACCCAGTACTTC	CASSLLGTGGETQYF
14	TRBV21-1	TRBJ2-1	many	-	TGTGCCAGCAGCACCCGGACAGCATACAATGAGCAGTTCTTC	CASSTRTAYNEQFF
12	TRBV29-1	TRBJ2-2	-	-	TGCAGCGCTATAGGTGGCACCGGGGAGCTGTTTTTT	CSAIGGTGELFF
17	TRBV28	TRBJ2-7	many	-	TGTGCCAGCACCTTGCCACAGGGCCGAACTGGGGCCTACGAGCAGTACTTC	CASTLPQGRTGAYEQYF
15	TRBV28	TRBJ2-3	many	-	TGTGCCAGCAGCTTAAACCGCGGACAGACAGATACGCAGTATTTT	CASSLNRGQTDTQYF
13	TRBV12-3/TRBV12-4	TRBJ2-3	-	-	TGTGCCAGCAGTTTACGTTTGATAGGTACGCAGTATTTT	CASSLRLIGTQYF
16	TRBV7-9	TRBJ2-2	many	-	TGTGCCAGCAGCTTAGTTCTGACAGCGAACACCGGGGAGCTGTTTTTT	CASSLVLTANTGELFF
12	TRBV15	TRBJ2-1	few	TRBD1	TGTGCCACCAGCAGAGATGGACAGGGCAGGTTCTTC	CATSRDGQGRFF
13	TRBV20-1	TRBJ2-1	few	TRBD2	TGCAGTGAAAGGGGGACTAGCGGCAATGAGCAGTTCTTC	CSERGTSGNEQFF
14	TRBV30	TRBJ2-2	-	TRBD1	TGTGCCTGGAGACGGGACAGAAACACCGGGGAGCTGTTTTTT	CAWRRDRNTGELFF
11	TRBV7-2	TRBJ1-1	-	-	TGTGCCAGCAGCCCCGGGGTTGAAGCTTTCTTT	CASSPGVEAFF
16	TRBV2	TRBJ2-4	-	TRBD1	TGTGCCAGCAGTCAGAGGACAGGCCCAACCGACTACATTCAGTACTTC	CASSQRTGPTDYIQYF
14	TRBV2	TRBJ2-4	few	-	TGTGCCAGCAAAACGGGGAGGAATAAAAACATTCAGTACTTC	CASKTGRNKNIQYF
15	TRBV5-1	TRBJ2-2	many	-	TGCGCCAGCATTGGCGACGGCAAGCGAACCGGGGAGCTGTTTTTT	CASIGDGKRTGELFF
15	TRBV20-1	TRBJ2-5	few	TRBD2	TGCAGTGCTGAGGCGGGCGGGAGAGAAAGAGAGACCCAGTACTTC	CSAEAGGRERETQYF
16	TRBV7-2	TRBJ1-5	-	-	TGTGCCAGCAGCGACCTTGCAGGGGCGGCCGCCCAGCCCCAGCATTTT	CASSDLAGAAAQPQHF
14	TRBV2	TRBJ2-1	-	-	TGTGCCAGCAGTGAGGTGGTGGGAGGATGGGAGCAGTTCTTC	CASSEVVGGWEQFF
14	TRBV6-2/TRBV6-3	TRBJ2-7	few	-	TGTGCCAGCAGTTATCCGACTAGGATGAGGGAGCAGTACTTC	CASSYPTRMREQYF
15	TRBV7-2	TRBJ1-2	-	TRBD1	TGTGCCAGCAGCTTAGCGGACGGGACAGTCTATGGCTACACCTTC	CASSLADGTVYGYTF
13	TRBV7-2	TRBJ1-3	-	-	TGTGCCAGCAGCCAAACGCCTAGGAACACCATATATTTT	CASSQTPRNTIYF
11	TRBV12-3/TRBV12-4	TRBJ2-6	-	TRBD2	TGTGCCAGCACCATAGCGGGCGTCCTGACTTTC	CASTIAGVLTF
16	TRBV10-3	TRBJ2-7	few	TRBD1	TGTGCCATCAGTGGAGAACCGGGACAGGCTACCTACGAGCAGTACTTC	CAISGEPGQATYEQYF
11	TRBV16	TRBJ1-1	many	-	TGTGCCAGCAGCCCTTTGACGGAAGCTTTCTTT	CASSPLTEAFF
14	TRBV20-1	TRBJ2-3	-	TRBD2	TGCAGTCCCCCCGGGACTAGAGTGGGAGATACGCAGTATTTT	CSPPGTRVGDTQYF
16	TRBV5-1	TRBJ2-1	-	TRBD2	TGCGCCAGCAGCCCCCTAGCGGGAGAAGTTGGAAATGAGCAGTTCTTC	CASSPLAGEVGNEQFF
13	TRBV5-1	TRBJ2-3	-	-	TGCGCCAGCAGCCGGGAGCCTCAAGATACGCAGTATTTT	CASSREPQDTQYF
16	TRBV5-1	TRBJ1-3	-	-	TGCGCCAGCAGCTTTGATCTAGGATCCTCTGGAAACACCATATATTTT	CASSFDLGSSGNTIYF
15	TRBV4-3	TRBJ2-7	many	TRBD2	TGCGCCAGCAGCCAGCTGGGACTAGCGGGAGGCGAGCAGTACTTC	CASSQLGLAGGEQYF
15	TRBV6-2/TRBV6-3	TRBJ2-7	few	TRBD2	TGTGCCAGCAGTCGGACTAGCCCGATCTCCTACGAGCAGTACTTC	CASSRTSPISYEQYF
18	TRBV6-5	TRBJ2-5	-	TRBD1	TGTGCCAGCAGTTACTCCGGGACAGGGGGCCGAGTGGAAGAGACCCAGTACTTC	CASSYSGTGGRVEETQYF
14	TRBV2	TRBJ2-3	-	-	TGTGCCAGCTCTGTGGAGGGAGAAATAGATACGCAGTATTTT	CASSVEGEIDTQYF
15	TRBV20-1	TRBJ2-1	few	-	TGCAGTGCTAGAGGAGGTTCTACTAGCAACAATGAGCAGTTCTTC	CSARGGSTSNNEQFF
13	TRBV21-1	TRBJ2-7	many	-	TGTGCCAGCAGTAGGAAAAGCGGATACGAGCAGTACTTC	CASSRKSGYEQYF
15	TRBV5-1	TRBJ2-1	-	TRBD2	TGCGCCAGCGAAAGTACTAGCGGGGCCTACAATGAGCAGTTCTTC	CASESTSGAYNEQFF
14	TRBV18	TRBJ1-1	-	-	TGTGCCAGCTCACTACCCTACAGGGTCACTGAAGCTTTCTTT	CASSLPYRVTEAFF
13	TRBV7-3	TRBJ1-1	-	-	TGTGCCAGCAGCGAGGGAAGACAAACTGAAGCTTTCTTT	CASSEGRQTEAFF